This entry lists 14 T cell receptor beta chains sequenced from one sample in a study of regulatory T cells in long-lasting Graves disease. Building of the TCR beta libraries involved iRepertoire HTBI primers and Arm-PCR of CDR3 regions. From the multiplex PCR reads, TCRdb called clonotypes with MiXCR, one entry per CDR3 protein. The sample holds roughly 420,000 distinct CDR3 sequences, 15% seen once. This sample's time point: newly diagnosed GD, antithyroid drugs for less than 3 months. Extracted PBMC RNA gave rise to the TCR library. The specimen was peripheral blood mononuclear cells (PBMCs), collected at new diagnosis, from a patient treated with antithyroid drugs. The receptors derive from a female donor with Graves disease.

This clonotype was recorded at least ten times. V and J are TRBV20-1 and TRBJ1-5; no firm D call. V was cut by 3 bases and J by 3 bases, with 15 bases left in between. This CDR3 contains 15 residues. Germline lookup yields CDR1 DFQATT and CDR2 SNEGSKA (reference sequence). CDR3 in DNA: TGCAGTGCTAGCGATTACAGACATCCCAATCAGCCCCAGCATTTT. The encoded protein is CSASDYRHPNQPQHF.

The chain employs TRBV28 and TRBJ2-1; D is ambiguous. V shed 8 bases and J shed 0 bases, with 29 bases lying between them. The CDR3 loop spans 20 amino acids. From germline, CDR1 is MDHEN and CDR2 SYDVKM. The CDR3: CASSHPETPTPSSSYNEQFF. CDR3 nucleotides: TGTGCCAGCTCACACCCGGAGACTCCAACCCCTTCGAGCTCCTACAATGAGCAGTTCTTC.

About this clonotype: Given the absence of the conserved phenylalanine or tryptophan at the CDR3 end, a read error is likely. V gene TRBV11-1 combines with J gene TRBJ2-1; the match to TRBD1 covers 8 bases. The CDR3 is 14 residues long. Germline V gene data show CDR1 as SGHAT and CDR2 as FQDESV (reference sequence). Trimming removed 5 bases from V and 7 bases from J; junction bases left unmatched: 7. The CDR3 nucleotides read TGTGCCAGCAGCCCCGGCAGGGGGCAGAATGAGCAGTTCTCC. It specifies CASSPGRGQNEQFS.

At least ten counts were recorded for this clonotype. The chain carries TRBV7-3 and TRBJ2-2; D is unclear. Trimming shortened V by 5 bases and J by 0 bases, and 16 bases separated the two germline ends. Germline lookup yields CDR1 SGHTA and CDR2 FQGTGA. There are 17 residues in the CDR3. The DNA of the CDR3 is TGTGCCAGCAGCCCCCACCTAGGGCAGGCGAACACCGGGGAGCTGTTTTTT. This encodes CASSPHLGQANTGELFF.

This clonotype came up many times. This chain uses TRBV7-2 with TRBJ2-3, with 12 bases matching TRBD2. The V segment lost 11 bases and the J segment 1 base; nucleotides outside the gene matches: 4. The germline CDR1 and CDR2 sequences are SGHTA and FQGNSA. The length of the CDR3 is 14 residues. The CDR3 region is CAEASGRGTDTQYF. The CDR3 DNA reads TGTGCCGAAGCTAGCGGGAGGGGCACAGATACGCAGTATTTT.

This clonotype was detected ten times or more. The chain carries TRBV7-6 and TRBJ1-4, with TRBD1 as a possible D gene (5 bases). V lost 3 bases and J lost 6, with 17 bases in between. Per germline, CDR1 SGHVS and CDR2 FNYEAQ. The CDR3 totals 16 residues. This chain's CDR3 is CASSFKSGRVDEKLFF. CDR3 bases: TGTGCCAGCAGCTTCAAATCAGGGAGGGTGGATGAAAAACTGTTTTTT.

This clonotype was counted many times. V is TRBV6-5 and J is TRBJ1-1; D remains ambiguous. CDR1 and CDR2 from the germline V gene are MNHEY and SVGAGI. V lost 4 bases and J lost 1, with 10 bases in between. The CDR3 length is 14 residues. This CDR3 reads CASSFLAPNTEAFF. Here the CDR3 DNA reads TGTGCCAGCAGTTTCCTCGCCCCGAACACTGAAGCTTTCTTT.

The chain uses TRBV5-1 and TRBJ1-2; D uncertain. Trimming stripped 0 bases from V and 4 bases from J, with 13 bases between. This CDR3 spans 15 amino acids. The germline CDR1 and CDR2 sequences are SGHRS and YFSETQ. The CDR3 protein is CASSLDPTKPYGYTF. CDR3 bases: TGCGCCAGCAGCTTGGACCCCACCAAGCCCTATGGCTACACCTTC.

Many counts were recorded for this clonotype. The V call is TRBV13, the J call TRBJ2-1; D uncertain. This CDR3 is built from 17 residues. Trimming took off 4 bases at V and 0 bases at J, with 16 bases between the two ends. Germline CDR1 reads PRHDT; CDR2 reads FYEKMQ (reference sequence). In DNA, the CDR3 is TGTGCCAGCAGCTCTAAAGTGGGCGGAAGCTCCTACAATGAGCAGTTCTTC. It yields the protein CASSSKVGGSSYNEQFF.

This clonotype was seen repeatedly, ten times or more. The junction departs from the called germline gene at one end, perhaps through a read error. The gene calls are TRBV5-1 and TRBJ1-1; a possible D gene is TRBD1 (5 bases). Germline V CDR1 and CDR2: SGHRS, YFSETQ. The CDR3 loop spans 11 amino acids. In DNA, the CDR3 is TGTGCCAGCAGCTTGGGGGATGAAGCTTTCTTT. It yields the protein CASSLGDEAFF.

This clonotype was counted at least ten times. The CDR3 coding sequence is TGTGCCAGCACCTTGACAGGGGGGAAAGAGACCCAGTACTTC. Its translation is CASTLTGGKETQYF. V and J are TRBV12-3 or TRBV12-4 and TRBJ2-5; 9 bases line up with TRBD1. This CDR3 is 14 amino acids long. V gave up 7 bases and J gave up 3 bases; unmatched junction bases: 6.

This clonotype was counted at least ten times. The V gene is TRBV20-1, the J gene TRBJ2-1; D not resolved. From germline, CDR1 is DFQATT and CDR2 SNEGSKA (reference sequence). The CDR3 runs 15 residues. Deletions cut 0 bases from V and 5 bases from J, with 14 bases between. The CDR3 protein is CSARERRLVHNEQFF. The CDR3 DNA is TGCAGTGCTAGAGAGAGACGGCTAGTCCACAATGAGCAGTTCTTC.

This clonotype was counted ten times or more. The CDR3 bases are TGTGCCAGCAGCCCGTACTCCGATACGCAGTATTTT. It yields the protein CASSPYSDTQYF. The V gene is TRBV13, the J gene TRBJ2-3; no clear D gene. V shed 5 bases and J shed 6 bases, with 9 bases lying between them. Germline values: CDR1 PRHDT, CDR2 FYEKMQ (reference sequence). The CDR3 is 12 amino acids.

The sample holds many counts of this clonotype. V and J are TRBV3-1 and TRBJ2-3; D might be TRBD2 (5 bases). V was shortened by 0 bases and J by 1 base, with 11 bases between the two germline ends. Germline V gene lookup returns CDR1 LGHDT and CDR2 YNNKEL (reference sequence). The CDR3 runs to 16 residues. DNA for the CDR3: TGTGCCAGCAGCCAAGATGGATTCGGGGGCACAGATACGCAGTATTTT. Protein: CASSQDGFGGTDTQYF.